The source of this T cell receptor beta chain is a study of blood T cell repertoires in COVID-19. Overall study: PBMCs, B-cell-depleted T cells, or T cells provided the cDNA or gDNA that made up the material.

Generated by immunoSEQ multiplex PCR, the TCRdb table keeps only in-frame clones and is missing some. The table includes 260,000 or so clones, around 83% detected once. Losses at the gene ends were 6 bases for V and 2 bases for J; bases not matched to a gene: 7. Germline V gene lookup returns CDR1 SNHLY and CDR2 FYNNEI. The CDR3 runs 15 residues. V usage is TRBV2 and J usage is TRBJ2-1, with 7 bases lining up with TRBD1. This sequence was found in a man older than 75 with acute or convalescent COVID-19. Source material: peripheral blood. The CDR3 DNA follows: TGTGCCAGCAGGGAAACAGGGGTAGCCTACAATGAGCAGTTCTTC. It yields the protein CASRETGVAYNEQFF.